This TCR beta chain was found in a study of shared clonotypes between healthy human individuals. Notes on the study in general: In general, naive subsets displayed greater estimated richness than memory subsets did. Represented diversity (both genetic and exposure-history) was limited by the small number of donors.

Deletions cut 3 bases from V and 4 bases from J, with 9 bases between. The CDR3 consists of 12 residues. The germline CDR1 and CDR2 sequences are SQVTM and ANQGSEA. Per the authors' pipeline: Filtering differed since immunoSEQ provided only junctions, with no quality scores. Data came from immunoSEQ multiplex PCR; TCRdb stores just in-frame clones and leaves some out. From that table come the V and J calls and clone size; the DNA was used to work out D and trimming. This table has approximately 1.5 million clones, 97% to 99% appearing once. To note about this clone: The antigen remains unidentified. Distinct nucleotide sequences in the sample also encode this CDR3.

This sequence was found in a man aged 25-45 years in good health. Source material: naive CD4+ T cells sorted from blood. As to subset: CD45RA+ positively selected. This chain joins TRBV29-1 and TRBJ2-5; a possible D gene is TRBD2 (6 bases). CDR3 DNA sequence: TGCAGCGTTGATCGGGGGTTAGAGACCCAGTACTTC. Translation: CSVDRGLETQYF.